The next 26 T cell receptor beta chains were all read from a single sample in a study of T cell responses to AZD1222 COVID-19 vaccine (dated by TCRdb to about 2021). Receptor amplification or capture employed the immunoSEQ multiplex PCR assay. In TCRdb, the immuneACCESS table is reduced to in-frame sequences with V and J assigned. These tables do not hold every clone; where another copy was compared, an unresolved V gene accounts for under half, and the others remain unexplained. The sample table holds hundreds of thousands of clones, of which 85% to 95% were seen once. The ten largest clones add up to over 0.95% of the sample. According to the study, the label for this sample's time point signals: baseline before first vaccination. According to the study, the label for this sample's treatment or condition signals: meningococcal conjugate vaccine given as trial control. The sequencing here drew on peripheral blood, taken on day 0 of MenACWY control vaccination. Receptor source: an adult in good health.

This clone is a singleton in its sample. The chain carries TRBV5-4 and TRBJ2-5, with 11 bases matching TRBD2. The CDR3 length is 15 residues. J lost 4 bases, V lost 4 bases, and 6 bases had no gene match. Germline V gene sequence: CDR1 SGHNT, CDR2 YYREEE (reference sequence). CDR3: CASSRSGGAPETQYF. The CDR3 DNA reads TGTGCCAGCAGCCGTAGCGGGGGGGCCCCAGAGACCCAGTACTTC.

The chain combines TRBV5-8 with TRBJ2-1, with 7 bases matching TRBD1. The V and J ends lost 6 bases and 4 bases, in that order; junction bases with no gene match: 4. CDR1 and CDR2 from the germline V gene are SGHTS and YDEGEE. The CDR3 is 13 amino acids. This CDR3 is CASNNRGYNEQFF. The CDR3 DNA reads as TGTGCCAGCAATAACAGGGGTTACAATGAGCAGTTCTTC. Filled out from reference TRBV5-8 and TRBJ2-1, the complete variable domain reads EAGVTQSPTHLIKTRGQQATLRCSPISGHTSVYWYQQALGLGLQFLLWYDEGEERNRGNFPPRFSGRQFPNYSSELNVNALELEDSALYLCASNNRGYNEQFFGPGTRLTVL.

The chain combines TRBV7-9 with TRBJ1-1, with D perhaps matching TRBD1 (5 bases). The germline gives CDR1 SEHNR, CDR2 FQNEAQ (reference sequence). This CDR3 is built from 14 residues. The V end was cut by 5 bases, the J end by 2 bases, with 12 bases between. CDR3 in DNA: TGTGCCAGCAGCACCCAGGGAAGCAACACTGAAGCTTTCTTT. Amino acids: CASSTQGSNTEAFF.

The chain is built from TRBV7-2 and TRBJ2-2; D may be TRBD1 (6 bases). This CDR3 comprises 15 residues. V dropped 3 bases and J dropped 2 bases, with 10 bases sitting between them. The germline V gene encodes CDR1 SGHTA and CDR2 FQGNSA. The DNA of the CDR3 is TGTGCCAGCAGCTTTGGGACATTTAACACCGGGGAGCTGTTTTTT. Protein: CASSFGTFNTGELFF.

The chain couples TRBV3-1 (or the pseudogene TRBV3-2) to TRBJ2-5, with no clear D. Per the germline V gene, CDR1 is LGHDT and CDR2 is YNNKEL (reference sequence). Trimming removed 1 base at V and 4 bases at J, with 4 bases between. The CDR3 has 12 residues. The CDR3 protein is CASSQVRETQYF. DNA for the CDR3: TGTGCCAGCAGCCAAGTGCGAGAGACCCAGTACTTC.

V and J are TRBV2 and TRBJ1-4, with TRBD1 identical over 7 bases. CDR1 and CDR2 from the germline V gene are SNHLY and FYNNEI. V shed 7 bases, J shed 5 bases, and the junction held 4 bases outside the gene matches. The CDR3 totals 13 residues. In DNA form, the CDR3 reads TGTGCCAGCAAGGACAGGTCGAATGAAAAACTGTTTTTT. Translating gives CASKDRSNEKLFF.

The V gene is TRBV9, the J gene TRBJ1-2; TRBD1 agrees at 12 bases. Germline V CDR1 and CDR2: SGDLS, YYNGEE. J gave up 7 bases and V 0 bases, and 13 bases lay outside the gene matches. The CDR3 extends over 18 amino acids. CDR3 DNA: TGTGCCAGCAGCGTAGTCCCGGGGACAGGGGGCGCGTCGGCTGGCTACACCTTC. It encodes CASSVVPGTGGASAGYTF. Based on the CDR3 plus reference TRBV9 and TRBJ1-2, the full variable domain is DSGVTQTPKHLITATGQRVTLRCSPRSGDLSVYWYQQSLDQGLQFLIQYYNGEERAKGNILERFSAQQFPDLHSELNLSSLELGDSALYFCASSVVPGTGGASAGYTFGSGTRLTVV.

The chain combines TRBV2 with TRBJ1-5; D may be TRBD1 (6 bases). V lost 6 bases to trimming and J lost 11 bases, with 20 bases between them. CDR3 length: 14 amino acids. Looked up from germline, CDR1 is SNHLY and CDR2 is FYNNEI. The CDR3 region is CASSKGTLDTAQHF. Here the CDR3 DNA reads TGTGCCAGCAGCAAAGGGACACTCGATACGGCCCAGCATTTT.

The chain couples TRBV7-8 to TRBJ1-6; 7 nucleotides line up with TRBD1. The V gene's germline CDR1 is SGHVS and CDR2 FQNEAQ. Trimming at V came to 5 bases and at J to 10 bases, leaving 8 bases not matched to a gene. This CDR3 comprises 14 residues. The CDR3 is CASSPDRLGSPLHF. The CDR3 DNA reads TGTGCCAGCAGCCCGGACAGGTTGGGGTCACCCCTCCACTTT.

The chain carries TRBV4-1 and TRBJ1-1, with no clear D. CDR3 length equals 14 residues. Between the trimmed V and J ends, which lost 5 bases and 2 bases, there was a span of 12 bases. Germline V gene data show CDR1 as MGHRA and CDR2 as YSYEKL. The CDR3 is CASSFRDQNTEAFF. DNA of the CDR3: TGCGCCAGCAGCTTCCGGGATCAAAACACTGAAGCTTTCTTT.

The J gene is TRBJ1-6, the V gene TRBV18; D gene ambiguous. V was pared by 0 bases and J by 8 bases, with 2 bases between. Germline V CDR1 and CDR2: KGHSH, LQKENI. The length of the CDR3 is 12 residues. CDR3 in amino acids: CASSPPDSPLHF. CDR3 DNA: TGTGCCAGCTCACCACCCGATTCACCCCTCCACTTT. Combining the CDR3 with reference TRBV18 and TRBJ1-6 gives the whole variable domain NAGVMQNPRHLVRRRGQEARLRCSPMKGHSHVYWYRQLPEEGLKFMVYLQKENIIDESGMPKERFSAEFPKEGPSILRIQQVVRGDSAAYFCASSPPDSPLHFGNGTRLTVT.

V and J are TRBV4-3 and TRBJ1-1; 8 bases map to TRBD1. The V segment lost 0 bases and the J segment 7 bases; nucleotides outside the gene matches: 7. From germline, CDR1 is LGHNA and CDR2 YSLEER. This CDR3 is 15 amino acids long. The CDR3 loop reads CASSQESTGGREAFF. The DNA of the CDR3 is TGCGCCAGCAGCCAAGAGAGTACAGGGGGACGTGAAGCTTTCTTT.

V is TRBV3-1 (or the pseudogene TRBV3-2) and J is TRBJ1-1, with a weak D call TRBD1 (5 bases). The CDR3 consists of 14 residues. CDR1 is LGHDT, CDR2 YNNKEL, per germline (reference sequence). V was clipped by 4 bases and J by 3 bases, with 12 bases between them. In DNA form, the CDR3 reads TGTGCCAGCAGCCGAGGACAACCGGACACTGAAGCTTTCTTT. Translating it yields CASSRGQPDTEAFF.

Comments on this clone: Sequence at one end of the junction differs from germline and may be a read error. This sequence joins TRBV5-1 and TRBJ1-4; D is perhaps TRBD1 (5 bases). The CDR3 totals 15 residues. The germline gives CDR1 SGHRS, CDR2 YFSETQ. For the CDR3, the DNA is TGCGCCAGCAGGTTGGGGACGGTCACTAATGAAAAACTGTTTTTT. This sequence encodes CASRLGTVTNEKLFF.

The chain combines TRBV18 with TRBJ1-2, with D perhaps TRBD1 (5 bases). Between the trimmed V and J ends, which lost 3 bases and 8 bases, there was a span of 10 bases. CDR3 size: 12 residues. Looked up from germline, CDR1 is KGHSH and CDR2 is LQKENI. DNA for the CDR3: TGTGCCAGCTCACCGACAGCCTGGGGCTACACCTTC. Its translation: CASSPTAWGYTF.

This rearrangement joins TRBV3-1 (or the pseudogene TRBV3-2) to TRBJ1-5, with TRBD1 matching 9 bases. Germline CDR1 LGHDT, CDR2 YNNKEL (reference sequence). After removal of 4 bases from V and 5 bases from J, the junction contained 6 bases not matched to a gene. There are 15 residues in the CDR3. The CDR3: CASSRGQGGYQPQHF. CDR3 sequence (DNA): TGTGCCAGCAGCCGGGGACAGGGTGGGTATCAGCCCCAGCATTTT.

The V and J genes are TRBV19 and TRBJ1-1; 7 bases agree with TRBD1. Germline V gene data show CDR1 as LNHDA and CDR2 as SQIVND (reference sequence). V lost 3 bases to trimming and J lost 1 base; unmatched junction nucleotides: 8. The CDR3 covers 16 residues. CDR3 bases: TGTGCCAGTAGTATGAGGACCGGGGACAGGAACACTGAAGCTTTCTTT. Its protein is CASSMRTGDRNTEAFF. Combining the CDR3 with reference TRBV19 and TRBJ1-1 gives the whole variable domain DGGITQSPKYLFRKEGQNVTLSCEQNLNHDAMYWYRQDPGQGLRLIYYSQIVNDFQKGDIAEGYSVSREKKESFPLTVTSAQKNPTAFYLCASSMRTGDRNTEAFFGQGTRLTVV.

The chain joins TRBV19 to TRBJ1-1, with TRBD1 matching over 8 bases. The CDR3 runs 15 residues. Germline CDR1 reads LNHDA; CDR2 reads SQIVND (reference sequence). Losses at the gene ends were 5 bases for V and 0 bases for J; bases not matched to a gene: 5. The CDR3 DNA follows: TGTGCCAGTAGTCCTCGACAGGGGTTGAACACTGAAGCTTTCTTT. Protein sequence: CASSPRQGLNTEAFF.

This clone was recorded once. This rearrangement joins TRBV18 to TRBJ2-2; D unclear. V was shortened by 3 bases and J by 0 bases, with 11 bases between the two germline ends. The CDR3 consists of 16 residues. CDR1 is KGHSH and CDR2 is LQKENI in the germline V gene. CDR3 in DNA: TGTGCCAGCTCACCGACCTACACTGCGAACACCGGGGAGCTGTTTTTT. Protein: CASSPTYTANTGELFF.

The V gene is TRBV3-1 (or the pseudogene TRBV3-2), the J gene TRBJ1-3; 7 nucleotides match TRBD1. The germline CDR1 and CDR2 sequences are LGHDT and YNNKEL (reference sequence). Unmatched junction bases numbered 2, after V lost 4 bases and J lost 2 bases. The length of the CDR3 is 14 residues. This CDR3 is CASSLGTAGNTIYF. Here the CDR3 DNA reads TGTGCCAGCAGCCTTGGGACAGCTGGAAACACCATATATTTT.

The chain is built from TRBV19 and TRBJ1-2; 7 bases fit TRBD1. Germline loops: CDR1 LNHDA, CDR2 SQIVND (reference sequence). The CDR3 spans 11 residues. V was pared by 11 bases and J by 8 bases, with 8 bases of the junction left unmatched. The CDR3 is CASNEGGGYTF. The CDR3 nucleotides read TGTGCCTCAAACGAAGGGGGCGGCTACACCTTC.

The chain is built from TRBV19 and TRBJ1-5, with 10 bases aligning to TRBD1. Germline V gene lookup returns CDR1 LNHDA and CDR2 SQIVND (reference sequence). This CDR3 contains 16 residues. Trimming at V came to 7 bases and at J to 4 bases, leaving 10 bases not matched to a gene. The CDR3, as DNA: TGTGCCAGTACCCGTGGGCGGACAGGGGGTAATCAGCCCCAGCATTTT. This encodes CASTRGRTGGNQPQHF.

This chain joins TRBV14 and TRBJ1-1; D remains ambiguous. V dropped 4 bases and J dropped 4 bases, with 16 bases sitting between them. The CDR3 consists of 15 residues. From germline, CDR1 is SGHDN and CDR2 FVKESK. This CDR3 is CASSPRVGPRTEAFF. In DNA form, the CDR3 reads TGTGCCAGCAGCCCCCGAGTCGGGCCACGCACTGAAGCTTTCTTT.

CDR3 region: CAFLPPPGTRAYEQYF. The DNA for the CDR3 is TGTGCCTTTCTCCCCCCCCCGGGTACAAGGGCCTACGAGCAGTACTTC. The chain combines TRBV27 with TRBJ2-7; no clear D gene. Deletions cut 11 bases from V and 2 bases from J, with 25 bases between. There are 16 residues in the CDR3. Germline V lookup: CDR1 MNHEY, CDR2 SMNVEV (reference sequence).

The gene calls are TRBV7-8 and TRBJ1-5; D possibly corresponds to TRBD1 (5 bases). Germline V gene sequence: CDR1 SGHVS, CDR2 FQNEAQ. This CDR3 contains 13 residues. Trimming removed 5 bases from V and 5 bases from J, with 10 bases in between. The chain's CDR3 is CASSQGSYQPQHF. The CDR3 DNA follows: TGTGCCAGCAGCCAGGGCTCGTATCAGCCCCAGCATTTT.

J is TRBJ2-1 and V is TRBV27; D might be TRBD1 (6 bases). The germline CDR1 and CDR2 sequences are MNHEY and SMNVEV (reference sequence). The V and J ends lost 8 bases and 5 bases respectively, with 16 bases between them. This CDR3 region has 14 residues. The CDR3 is CASLRRQGNNEQFF. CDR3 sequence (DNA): TGTGCCAGCCTAAGGAGGCAGGGGAACAATGAGCAGTTCTTC.